These 25 T cell receptor beta chains originate from one sample sequenced in a study of blood T cell repertoires in COVID-19. Sequencing used immunoSEQ multiplex PCR; TCRdb keeps in-frame clones, though not all of them. The data hold around 150,000 clones, with 82% observed a single time. Input material: peripheral blood. The source of these receptors is a woman aged 40 to 50 with COVID-19, enrolled during active disease.

V gene TRBV6-2 or TRBV6-3 combines with J gene TRBJ2-5; 11 bases are shared with TRBD2. The germline V gene encodes CDR1 MNHEY and CDR2 SVGEGT. The CDR3 has 19 amino acids. V was clipped by 6 bases and J by 4 bases; unmatched bases: 19. CDR3 region: CASSPLPGSGRAIGETQYF. In nucleotides, the CDR3 is TGTGCCAGCAGCCCTCTACCGGGTAGCGGGAGGGCCATCGGAGAGACCCAGTACTTC.

This chain uses TRBV28 with TRBJ1-4; 9 positions match TRBD1. The CDR3 has 13 amino acids. Trimming at V came to 4 bases and at J to 7 bases, leaving 1 base not matched to a gene. CDR1 and CDR2 (germline): MDHEN, SYDVKM. The CDR3 spells CASSYRGPEKLFF. As DNA, the CDR3 is TGTGCCAGCAGTTACAGGGGGCCTGAAAAACTGTTTTTT.

The chain carries TRBV5-1 and TRBJ1-1; 7 nucleotides agree with TRBD1. The CDR3 length is 20 residues. CDR1 and CDR2 from the germline V gene are SGHRS and YFSETQ. V lost 1 base and J lost 3; bases outside the gene matches: 21. The CDR3, as DNA: TGCGCCAGCAGCTTGCTCCCTAGGGGCAGGGGGAAGAGAGTAGACACTGAAGCTTTCTTT. It is translated as CASSLLPRGRGKRVDTEAFF.

This clone was observed a handful of times. J is TRBJ1-1 and V is TRBV25-1; D is perhaps TRBD1 (6 bases). The CDR3 extends over 14 amino acids. Trimming took off 5 bases at V and 4 bases at J, with 14 bases between the two ends. CDR1 is MGHDK and CDR2 is SYGVNS in the germline V gene. In DNA form, the CDR3 reads TGTGCCAGCAGTCTAGTGGGGGCGACCACTGAAGCTTTCTTT. It translates to CASSLVGATTEAFF.

CDR3 DNA sequence: TGTGCCTGGAGGGAAAGGGAGCCCTCTATACTCTCTGGGGCCAACGTCCTGACTTTC. Translating gives CAWREREPSILSGANVLTF. V and J are TRBV30 and TRBJ2-6, with D possibly matching TRBD2 (5 bases). The CDR3 has 19 residues. The germline V and J ends were trimmed by 3 bases and 0 bases, with 21 bases remaining between them. Germline V gene lookup returns CDR1 GTSNPN and CDR2 SVGIG (reference sequence).

The V and J genes are TRBV14 and TRBJ2-7; TRBD2 aligns across 15 bases. CDR3 length equals 16 residues. J lost 3 bases, V lost 4 bases, and 4 bases had no gene match. Germline CDR1 and CDR2: SGHDN and FVKESK. CDR3 DNA sequence: TGTGCCAGCAGCCCGGGACTAGCGGGAGGTTACTACGAGCAGTACTTC. Protein: CASSPGLAGGYYEQYF.

This chain uses TRBV10-3 with TRBJ2-1; a weak D match, TRBD1 (5 bases). This CDR3 has 15 amino acids. Germline V gene lookup returns CDR1 ENHRY and CDR2 SYGVKD. V gave up 5 bases and J gave up 4 bases, with 15 bases separating them. DNA of the CDR3: TGTGCCATCAGTTCCAGGGTTGTTGAGTACAATGAGCAGTTCTTC. Translation gives CAISSRVVEYNEQFF.

V and J are TRBV7-2 and TRBJ2-3, with D tentatively TRBD2 (6 bases). The CDR3 covers 15 residues. In germline, CDR1 is SGHTA, CDR2 FQGNSA. Trimming took off 4 bases at V and 0 bases at J, with 11 bases between the two ends. The CDR3 nucleotides are TGTGCCAGCAGCTCCCTACTAGCTAGCACAGATACGCAGTATTTT. Amino acid sequence: CASSSLLASTDTQYF.

The V gene is TRBV12-3 or TRBV12-4, the J gene TRBJ2-7; 11 positions agree with TRBD2. This CDR3 region has 13 residues. Trimming cost V 6 bases and J 7 bases; bases outside gene matches: 5. For the CDR3, the DNA is TGTGCCAGCAGGACCGGGACTAGCGGTGAGCAGTACTTC. This translates into CASRTGTSGEQYF.

As concerns this clone: This sample includes further DNA sequences coding for the same CDR3. V and J are TRBV19 and TRBJ2-7; 7 positions agree with TRBD2. Germline V gene sequence: CDR1 LNHDA, CDR2 SQIVND (reference sequence). The CDR3 has 14 amino acids. The V gene end was trimmed by 1 base and the J gene end by 1 base; junction bases not matched to a gene: 1. CDR3 in amino acids: CASSIAGGSYEQYF. CDR3 bases: TGTGCCAGTAGTATAGCGGGAGGATCCTACGAGCAGTACTTC.

V gene TRBV28 combines with J gene TRBJ2-7; weak D call: TRBD2 (5 bases). In germline, CDR1 is MDHEN, CDR2 SYDVKM. Trimming removed 8 bases at V and 3 bases at J, with 17 bases between. The CDR3 is 14 amino acids. The CDR3 reads CASGLTRAVYEQYF. CDR3 nucleotides: TGTGCCAGCGGTCTGACCCGAGCGGTCTACGAGCAGTACTTC. The whole variable domain, remainder taken from reference TRBV28 and TRBJ2-7, is DVKVTQSSRYLVKRTGEKVFLECVQDMDHENMFWYRQDPGLGLRLIYFSYDVKMKEKGDIPEGYSVSREKKERFSLILESASTNQTSMYLCASGLTRAVYEQYFGPGTRLTVT.

The chain joins TRBV15 to TRBJ2-1; D might be TRBD2 (6 bases). V was cut by 3 bases and J by 0 bases, with 15 bases left in between. The length of the CDR3 is 17 residues. CDR1 and CDR2 (germline): LNHNV, YYDKDF (reference sequence). The CDR3 nucleotides read TGTGCCACCAGCAGTCCCGAGCGGGTCCACTCCTACAATGAGCAGTTCTTC. This translates into CATSSPERVHSYNEQFF.

The chain uses TRBV25-1 and TRBJ2-5; TRBD2 matches at 12 bases. This CDR3 is built from 15 residues. The germline CDR1 and CDR2 sequences are MGHDK and SYGVNS. J gave up 5 bases and V 5 bases, and 6 bases lay outside the gene matches. CDR3 residues: CASSLAGGPEETQYF. The CDR3 DNA reads TGTGCCAGCAGTCTAGCGGGGGGGCCGGAGGAGACCCAGTACTTC.

The genes are TRBV5-4 and TRBJ2-7, with TRBD1 matching 8 bases. The ends lost 3 bases at V and 0 bases at J; junction bases unmatched: 2. The CDR3 is 14 residues long. CDR1 is SGHNT and CDR2 is YYREEE in the germline V gene (reference sequence). CDR3 in DNA: TGTGCCAGCAGCTACACAGGGGGCTCCTACGAGCAGTACTTC. This sequence encodes CASSYTGGSYEQYF.

This chain joins TRBV5-4 and TRBJ2-3, with 7 bases matching TRBD2. After removal of 2 bases from V and 5 bases from J, the junction contained 8 bases not matched to a gene. CDR1 is SGHNT, CDR2 YYREEE, per germline (reference sequence). There are 15 residues in the CDR3. DNA of the CDR3: TGTGCCAGCAGCTTTGGAGGGAGGGCCGGAGATACGCAGTATTTT. Encoded protein: CASSFGGRAGDTQYF.

This sequence joins TRBV2 and TRBJ1-5; 7 bases are shared with TRBD1. The ends lost 4 bases at V and 3 bases at J; junction bases unmatched: 3. Per the germline V gene, CDR1 is SNHLY and CDR2 is FYNNEI. The CDR3 contains 14 residues. CDR3 sequence (DNA): TGTGCCAGCAGTGGACAGGGCAACAATCAGCCCCAGCATTTT. This codes for CASSGQGNNQPQHF. Looking up the rest from reference TRBV2 and TRBJ1-5 gives the full variable domain: EPEVTQTPSHQVTQMGQEVILRCVPISNHLYFYWYRQILGQKVEFLVSFYNNEISEKSEIFDDQFSVERPDGSNFTLKIRSTKLEDSAMYFCASSGQGNNQPQHFGDGTRLSIL.

The chain recombines TRBV3-1 (or the pseudogene TRBV3-2) with TRBJ2-3; a possible D gene is TRBD2 (7 bases). V lost 0 bases to trimming and J lost 4 bases, with 14 bases between them. Germline V lookup: CDR1 LGHDT, CDR2 YNNKEL (reference sequence). CDR3 length: 16 amino acids. This CDR3 is CASSQEGRGRSDTQYF. CDR3 nucleotide sequence: TGTGCCAGCAGCCAAGAGGGGCGGGGGCGGTCAGATACGCAGTATTTT.

The V gene is TRBV18, the J gene TRBJ2-3, with 8 bases fitting TRBD2. The germline V gene encodes CDR1 KGHSH and CDR2 LQKENI. This CDR3 region has 15 residues. V lost 0 bases, J lost 5 bases, and 4 bases stayed unmatched. CDR3 sequence (DNA): TGTGCCAGCTCACCACCCGGGACTAGGGAAGATACGCAGTATTTT. It encodes CASSPPGTREDTQYF.

The chain links TRBV5-4 to TRBJ1-1; 7 bases are a match to TRBD1. The CDR3 totals 13 residues. V gave up 1 base and J gave up 8 bases; unmatched junction bases: 5. CDR1 and CDR2 from the germline V gene are SGHNT and YYREEE (reference sequence). CDR3 loop: CASSLREGAEAFF. The DNA of the CDR3 is TGTGCCAGCAGCTTGAGAGAGGGGGCAGAAGCTTTCTTT. The entire variable domain, with the rest obtained from reference TRBV5-4 and TRBJ1-1, is as follows: ETGVTQSPTHLIKTRGQQVTLRCSSQSGHNTVSWYQQALGQGPQFIFQYYREEENGRGNFPPRFSGLQFPNYSSELNVNALELDDSALYLCASSLREGAEAFFGQGTRLTVV.

The chain recombines TRBV4-2 with TRBJ1-2, with unresolved D. The CDR3 is 12 residues long. The V end was cut by 1 base, the J end by 8 bases, with 8 bases between. Per the germline V gene, CDR1 is LGHNA and CDR2 is YNFKEQ. The CDR3 bases are TGTGCCAGCAGCCAAGGAGGGAACGGCTACACCTTC. This codes for CASSQGGNGYTF.

The chain employs TRBV5-1 and TRBJ1-2, with D possibly TRBD1 on 6 matching bases. The germline V gene has CDR1 SGHRS and CDR2 YFSETQ. V lost 0 bases to trimming and J lost 2 bases, with 8 bases between them. This CDR3 spans 14 amino acids. CDR3 in amino acids: CASSLGRGNYGYTF. CDR3 coding DNA: TGCGCCAGCAGCTTGGGCAGGGGAAACTATGGCTACACCTTC.

The CDR3 protein is CASSRPGQGDNEQFF. As DNA, the CDR3 is TGTGCCAGCAGCCGCCCGGGGCAGGGGGACAATGAGCAGTTCTTC. The chain joins TRBV11-3 to TRBJ2-1, with 7 nucleotides matching TRBD1. V trimming: 5 bases; J trimming: 5 bases; junction bases outside the gene matches: 9. Germline loops: CDR1 SGHNT, CDR2 YENEEA. CDR3 length equals 15 residues.

The V and J genes are TRBV5-4 and TRBJ1-2; TRBD1 matches at 7 bases. Germline assignment: CDR1 SGHNT and CDR2 YYREEE (reference sequence). CDR3 length: 13 amino acids. The ends lost 10 bases at V and 4 bases at J; junction bases unmatched: 10. CDR3 amino acids: CAVKRGQVYGYTF. The CDR3 DNA reads as TGTGCCGTCAAAAGAGGACAGGTCTATGGCTACACCTTC.

J is TRBJ2-7 and V is TRBV18, with 9 bases matching TRBD1. The CDR3 runs to 14 residues. With 7 bases clipped from V and 2 bases from J, the junction kept 6 bases outside the gene matches. The germline gives CDR1 KGHSH, CDR2 LQKENI. The CDR3 sequence is CASWGGTGTYEQYV. CDR3 bases: TGTGCCAGCTGGGGCGGGACAGGGACCTACGAGCAGTACGTC.

This sequence joins TRBV18 and TRBJ2-7, with D possibly matching TRBD2 (5 bases). Per germline, CDR1 KGHSH and CDR2 LQKENI. This CDR3 spans 13 amino acids. The V end lost 3 bases, the J end lost 4 bases, and 10 bases lay between the germline ends. CDR3 sequence: CASSPYGEYEQYF. The CDR3 DNA is TGTGCCAGCTCACCGTACGGGGAATACGAGCAGTACTTC.